This TCR beta chain comes out of a study of cytomegalovirus exposure and HLA in healthy donors. Primers for the PCR totalled 60 Vbeta and 13 Jbeta. In the original processing: Unique TCR beta chains totaled around 86 million in a later count, with roughly 11 million of them shared. Sequenced by immunoSEQ multiplex PCR; TCRdb stores in-frame clones only, minus some. Clone size and the V and J calls come from that table; the DNA yielded D and trimming. The table shows roughly 90,000 clones, with 80% to 90% occurring only once. Overall study findings and caveats: Versus the roughly 700-donor mean, an Asian-associated ancestry cluster reportedly showed fewer N-insertions in a later analysis. Usually a TCR sequence was rare, but some public TCRs were found in many donors.

About this clone: Its antigen is still unknown.

The CDR3 covers 17 residues. The V gene's germline CDR1 is MDHEN and CDR2 SYDVKM. Losses at the gene ends were 0 bases for V and 1 base for J; bases not matched to a gene: 6. Sample: PBMCs. The sequence came from a man aged 30 to 45 in good health and CMV-seropositive. The chain recombines TRBV28 with TRBJ2-4; TRBD2 matches at 7 bases. CDR3 loop: CASSLWNVGGAKNIQYF. CDR3 coding DNA: TGTGCCAGCAGTTTATGGAACGTGGGAGGGGCCAAAAACATTCAGTACTTC.